These T cell receptor beta chains were read from a single sample in a study of CD8+CD57+ T cells in acquired aplastic anemia. A single record per CDR3 protein comes from TCRdb applying MiXCR to the reads. The profile shows approximately 100,000 distinct CDR3 sequences, around 70% of them singletons. What was sequenced was sorted CD4+, CD8+, or CD8+CD57+ T cells (not recorded which) from PBMCs. The source of these receptors is a human donor with aplastic anemia. Both conserved end residues are part of each CDR3. The D gene is left open where the match is weak. Size is stated for part of the rows, as once, few or many counts, or as a class when the clone is expanded.

once,TRBV10-1,TRBJ1-1,-,CASRPRGTEAFF,TGCGCCAGCAGGCCGAGGGGCACTGAAGCTTTCTTT
-,TRBV10-3,TRBJ2-1,TRBD1,CAISEVTGAGQFF,TGTGCCATCAGTGAAGTTACAGGGGCAGGGCAGTTCTTC
many,TRBV7-8,TRBJ2-7,-,CASSLGGGILHEQYF,TGTGCCAGCAGCTTAGGTGGCGGAATCCTCCACGAGCAGTACTTC
few,TRBV19,TRBJ2-2,-,CASSPIEGGELFF,TGTGCCAGTAGCCCGATAGAGGGGGGGGAGCTGTTTTTT
-,TRBV5-1,TRBJ2-1,TRBD2,CASRGRDEQFF,TGCGCCAGCAGGGGGAGGGATGAGCAGTTCTTC
-,TRBV19,TRBJ1-5,-,CASNGGPFSNQPQHF,TGTGCCAGTAACGGGGGGCCCTTCTCCAATCAGCCCCAGCATTTT
-,TRBV24-1,TRBJ2-3,-,CATSESRGTDTQYF,TGTGCCACCAGTGAATCCAGGGGAACAGATACGCAGTATTTT
-,TRBV19,TRBJ1-2,TRBD1,CASRPGGTGRRYGYTF,TGTGCCAGTAGACCAGGAGGGACAGGGCGACGGTATGGCTACACCTTC
-,TRBV20-1,TRBJ2-7,TRBD2,CSASSGSSYEQYF,TGCAGTGCATCTAGCGGGAGCTCCTACGAGCAGTACTTC
-,TRBV7-2,TRBJ2-3,-,CASSRSGGTDTQYF,TGTGCCAGCAGCCGTAGCGGAGGCACAGATACGCAGTATTTT
many,TRBV20-1,TRBJ1-6,-,CSARVWGFYLNYNSPLHF,TGCAGTGCTAGAGTTTGGGGTTTCTACCTTAACTATAATTCACCCCTCCACTTT
-,TRBV20-1,TRBJ2-3,TRBD2,CSASPLAGGSTDTQYF,TGCAGTGCTAGCCCTCTAGCGGGAGGAAGCACAGATACGCAGTATTTT
-,TRBV2,TRBJ1-2,-,CASSGQTNYGYTF,TGTGCCAGCAGTGGACAGACCAACTATGGCTACACCTTC
-,TRBV11-3,TRBJ2-7,-,CASSLGFPSYEQYF,TGTGCCAGCAGCTTAGGGTTCCCCTCCTACGAGCAGTACTTC
-,TRBV29-1,TRBJ1-1,-,CSVEGQMGTEAFF,TGCAGCGTTGAGGGGCAAATGGGCACTGAAGCTTTCTTT
few,TRBV24-1,TRBJ2-2,-,CATSSRHRELFF,TGTGCCACCTCCTCACGGCACCGGGAGCTGTTTTTT
once,TRBV6-6,TRBJ1-1,-,CASSYGVGRNTETFF,TGTGCCAGCAGTTACGGGGTAGGGCGAAACACTGAAACTTTCTTT
-,TRBV27,TRBJ1-1,-,CASSLTDQMGEAFF,TGTGCCAGCAGTTTGACAGACCAAATGGGTGAAGCTTTCTTT
-,TRBV6-1,TRBJ1-2,-,CAGGAQGYGYTF,TGTGCCGGCGGGGCACAGGGCTATGGCTACACCTTC
-,TRBV2,TRBJ2-5,-,CASSGGDSHLYQETQYF,TGTGCCAGCAGTGGGGGCGACAGCCACCTGTACCAAGAGACCCAGTACTTC
-,TRBV29-1,TRBJ2-7,TRBD1,CSVEMGQIYEQYF,TGCAGCGTTGAGATGGGACAGATCTACGAGCAGTACTTC
few,TRBV19,TRBJ1-1,-,CASSLGAGTEAFF,TGTGCCAGTAGTCTGGGGGCAGGGACTGAAGCTTTCTTT
-,TRBV20-1,TRBJ1-2,-,CSARGGFGYTF,TGCAGTGCTAGAGGCGGGTTTGGCTACACCTTC
-,TRBV6-5,TRBJ1-2,-,CASSYSGGNYTF,TGTGCCAGCAGTTACTCGGGCGGAAACTACACCTTC
-,TRBV12-3/TRBV12-4,TRBJ1-5,TRBD1,CASRRQGVGQPQHF,TGTGCCAGCAGACGACAGGGGGTCGGTCAGCCCCAGCATTTT
-,TRBV10-2,TRBJ1-1,-,CASSMGWPEAFF,TGCGCCAGCAGTATGGGTTGGCCTGAAGCTTTCTTT
-,TRBV15,TRBJ2-2,-,CATSSGEDSGELFF,TGTGCCACCTCGTCGGGAGAGGATAGCGGGGAGCTGTTTTTT
-,TRBV7-3,TRBJ2-7,-,CASSLNGASYEQYF,TGTGCCAGCAGCTTAAACGGGGCATCGTACGAGCAGTACTTC
-,TRBV5-1,TRBJ1-6,-,CASSLSGTNNSPLHF,TGCGCCAGCAGCTTGTCGGGGACAAATAATTCACCCCTCCACTTT
-,TRBV10-1,TRBJ2-7,-,CASSEIEGAYEQYF,TGCGCCAGCAGTGAGATCGAGGGGGCCTACGAGCAGTACTTC
-,TRBV24-1,TRBJ2-3,TRBD1,CATSDKGDRGPDTQYF,TGTGCCACCAGTGATAAGGGGGACAGGGGACCAGATACGCAGTATTTT
-,TRBV19,TRBJ1-2,-,CASSRTGSNYGYTF,TGTGCCAGTAGTAGAACAGGGTCTAACTATGGCTACACCTTC
-,TRBV20-1,TRBJ2-5,-,CSATSALVPPAETQYF,TGCAGTGCTACCTCCGCACTAGTTCCCCCGGCAGAGACCCAGTACTTC
-,TRBV10-3,TRBJ1-4,-,CAISRTAEKLFF,TGTGCCATCAGCCGGACAGCTGAAAAACTGTTTTTT
-,TRBV19,TRBJ1-1,-,CASSPHTEAFF,TGTGCCAGTAGCCCTCATACTGAAGCTTTCTTT
-,TRBV19,TRBJ2-3,TRBD2,CASRKEGTILTDTQYF,TGTGCCAGTAGAAAAGAGGGGACTATCCTCACAGATACGCAGTATTTT
-,TRBV6-4,TRBJ2-7,TRBD1,CASRTGRYEQYF,TGTGCCAGCAGGACAGGGCGCTACGAGCAGTACTTC